This T cell receptor (beta chain) came from a study of blood T cells in healthy people across ages. Study findings and constraints: Observed TCR beta diversity showed a strong correlation with the percentage of naive T cells as measured by flow cytometry.

The use of a sample-barcoded 5' primer and a J-beta primer mix characterized a second PCR of roughly 6 to 11 cycles. Each cDNA molecule was tagged by a template-switch adaptor with 12 random nucleotides. MiXCR was run by TCRdb on the 5' RACE reads, yielding one entry per CDR3 protein. The sample records about 1.8 million distinct CDR3 sequences, around half being singletons. Trimming at V came to 0 bases and at J to 4 bases, leaving 4 bases not matched to a gene. CDR3 length: 14 residues. The germline gives CDR1 DFQATT, CDR2 SNEGSKA (reference sequence). This clonotype has just a few counts. Its matching antigen is unknown.

The sample was blood. This TCR was recovered from a woman aged 40-49 years in good health. The chain couples TRBV20-1 to TRBJ2-3; TRBD1 aligns across 7 bases. For the CDR3, the DNA is TGCAGTGCTAGAGACCGACAGGGATCAGATACGCAGTATTTT. Translating gives CSARDRQGSDTQYF.